This entry lists 14 T cell receptor beta chains sequenced from one sample in a study of blood T cell repertoires in COVID-19. The assay was immunoSEQ multiplex PCR, and TCRdb's table has in-frame clones only and misses some. In the table there are some 150,000 clones, roughly 84% of which are singletons. Sequencing was performed on peripheral blood. The source is a man in his forties with acute or convalescent COVID-19.

The rearrangement joins TRBV2 to TRBJ1-5; unclear D gene. The CDR3 runs to 15 residues. V was cut by 5 bases and J by 2 bases, with 13 bases left in between. The germline V gene encodes CDR1 SNHLY and CDR2 FYNNEI. The CDR3 region is CASSIARGGNQPQHF. The CDR3 DNA follows: TGTGCCAGCAGTATCGCCCGGGGTGGCAATCAGCCCCAGCATTTT.

This clone was counted a few times. This chain links TRBV3-1 (or the pseudogene TRBV3-2) with TRBJ2-7, with D perhaps matching TRBD2 (6 bases). CDR3 length equals 14 residues. The V and J ends lost 4 bases and 0 bases respectively, with 10 bases between them. Germline V lookup: CDR1 LGHDT, CDR2 YNNKEL (reference sequence). In DNA form, the CDR3 reads TGTGCCAGCAGCCCGGGACTCACCTCCTACGAGCAGTACTTC. Protein sequence: CASSPGLTSYEQYF.

This chain uses TRBV9 with TRBJ2-1; D is unresolved. V was cut by 4 bases and J by 4 bases, with 12 bases left in between. This CDR3 contains 14 residues. Germline V gives CDR1 SGDLS, CDR2 YYNGEE. CDR3 nucleotides: TGTGCCAGCAGCCCAATAGACAAGTACAATGAGCAGTTCTTC. This translates into CASSPIDKYNEQFF. Complete variable domain (other parts from reference TRBV9 and TRBJ2-1): DSGVTQTPKHLITATGQRVTLRCSPRSGDLSVYWYQQSLDQGLQFLIQYYNGEERAKGNILERFSAQQFPDLHSELNLSSLELGDSALYFCASSPIDKYNEQFFGPGTRLTVL.

The chain carries TRBV3-1 (or the pseudogene TRBV3-2) and TRBJ1-4, with D hard to call. CDR3 size: 13 residues. Germline CDR1 and CDR2: LGHDT and YNNKEL (reference sequence). Trimming removed 1 base at V and 13 bases at J, with 13 bases between. The CDR3 nucleotides read TGTGCCAGCAGCCAAGGATCGGCGGTACGACTGTTTTTT. Its protein product is CASSQGSAVRLFF.

In its sample, this clone was seen a few times. This chain links TRBV7-9 with TRBJ1-6, with TRBD1 matching over 7 bases. Germline loops: CDR1 SEHNR, CDR2 FQNEAQ (reference sequence). The CDR3 runs 14 residues. Trimming removed 7 bases from V and 5 bases from J; junction bases left unmatched: 5. The CDR3 sequence: CASKPGQDNSPLHF. CDR3 DNA sequence: TGTGCCAGCAAACCCGGACAGGATAATTCACCCCTCCACTTT.

This clone occurred once. V and J are TRBV5-4 and TRBJ2-2; the D is unclear. The CDR3 has 13 amino acids. The ends were cut back, 1 base at V and 7 bases at J, with 8 bases in the middle. Looked up from germline, CDR1 is SGHNT and CDR2 is YYREEE (reference sequence). The CDR3 DNA sequence: TGTGCCAGCAGCTTGCTCCAGGACGGGGAGCTGTTTTTT. Its translation: CASSLLQDGELFF.

The CDR3 DNA reads as TGTGCCAGCAGCCCCGGACATTCAACTAGCACAGATACGCAGTATTTT. Translation: CASSPGHSTSTDTQYF. J is TRBJ2-3 and V is TRBV9, with D possibly TRBD1 on 5 matching bases. CDR1 and CDR2 (germline): SGDLS, YYNGEE. The CDR3 loop spans 16 amino acids. V lost 4 bases and J 0 bases, leaving 15 bases between the germline ends.

The chain links TRBV19 to TRBJ2-7; a possible D gene is TRBD1 (6 bases). CDR3 length: 13 amino acids. CDR1 and CDR2 from the germline V gene are LNHDA and SQIVND (reference sequence). The CDR3 DNA reads as TGTGCATCTTCACAGGGCAGCTCCTACGAGCAGTACTTC. Protein: CASSQGSSYEQYF.

The J gene is TRBJ1-2, the V gene TRBV6-5; 8 nucleotides align to TRBD1. CDR1 and CDR2 from the germline V gene are MNHEY and SVGAGI. Trimming at V came to 5 bases and at J to 3 bases, leaving 8 bases not matched to a gene. The CDR3 is made up of 15 amino acids. The DNA for the CDR3 is TGTGCCAGCAGTCCCGGACAGGGTAAATACTATGGCTACACCTTC. It specifies CASSPGQGKYYGYTF.

This sequence joins TRBV13 and TRBJ2-2; 9 bases are a match to TRBD1. Per the germline V gene, CDR1 is PRHDT and CDR2 is FYEKMQ (reference sequence). The CDR3 extends over 15 amino acids. The ends lost 3 bases at V and 6 bases at J; junction bases unmatched: 5. CDR3 region: CASSLWGQGPGELFF. The CDR3 nucleotides read TGTGCCAGCAGCTTGTGGGGACAGGGACCCGGGGAGCTGTTTTTT.

V gene TRBV15 combines with J gene TRBJ1-1; the match to TRBD1 covers 7 bases. There are 16 residues in the CDR3. J lost 4 bases, V lost 4 bases, and 12 bases had no gene match. CDR1 and CDR2 from the germline V gene are LNHNV and YYDKDF (reference sequence). This CDR3 reads CATSKGSAGGGTEAFF. CDR3 nucleotide sequence: TGTGCCACCAGCAAGGGGTCGGCAGGGGGAGGCACTGAAGCTTTCTTT.

This rearrangement joins TRBV19 to TRBJ1-5; maybe TRBD1 (5 bases). The V gene lost 5 bases and the J gene lost 6 bases, with 14 bases spanning the gap. This CDR3 region has 14 residues. Germline V gives CDR1 LNHDA, CDR2 SQIVND (reference sequence). Written as DNA, the CDR3 is TGTGCCAGTAGTGTTCAGGGATACGGTCAGCCCCAGCATTTT. Its translation: CASSVQGYGQPQHF.

The V gene is TRBV3-1 (or the pseudogene TRBV3-2), the J gene TRBJ1-1; perhaps TRBD1 as D (5 bases). CDR1 and CDR2 from the germline V gene are LGHDT and YNNKEL (reference sequence). This CDR3 has 15 amino acids. Trimming removed 2 bases from V and 0 bases from J, with 10 bases in between. Here the CDR3 DNA reads TGTGCCAGCAGCCAACGACAGCGAATGAACACTGAAGCTTTCTTT. It is translated as CASSQRQRMNTEAFF.

V is TRBV12-5 and J is TRBJ1-2, with D perhaps TRBD1 (6 bases). The CDR3 length is 15 residues. Germline CDR1 and CDR2: LGHNT and FRNRAP. V lost 0 bases, J lost 4 bases, and 12 bases lay in between. The CDR3 region has the DNA TGTGCTAGTGGTTTGGTACGGAAGGGGGTCTATGGCTACACCTTC. It yields the protein CASGLVRKGVYGYTF.